These 8 T cell receptor beta chains came from one sample sequenced in a study of OX40 agonist ivuxolimab in advanced cancers. TCRdb keeps only in-frame clones here, not all; method: immunoSEQ multiplex PCR. The sample carries 100,000 to 110,000 clones, more than 85% recorded once. The sample here was CD4+ or CD8+ T cells sorted from blood, taken in a trial of the OX40 agonist ivuxolimab. All receptors derive from an adult with an advanced solid tumor such as melanoma, head and neck, liver or kidney cancer.

V is TRBV6-6 and J is TRBJ1-2; 10 bases are shared with TRBD1. V shed 2 bases and J 8 bases; nucleotides not matched to a gene: 2. CDR3 length: 13 amino acids. The germline V gene encodes CDR1 MNHNY and CDR2 SVGAGI (reference sequence). The CDR3 spells CASSYDRGRGYTF. CDR3 sequence (DNA): TGTGCCAGCAGTTACGACAGGGGGCGAGGCTACACCTTC.

The gene calls are TRBV10-3 and TRBJ1-5; TRBD1 is a possible D gene (6 bases). The V gene's germline CDR1 is ENHRY and CDR2 SYGVKD. V lost 0 bases and J 6 bases, leaving 12 bases between the germline ends. This CDR3 spans 15 amino acids. The CDR3 bases are TGTGCCATCAGTGAGTCGTGGCAGGGGAGTCAGCCCCAGCATTTT. It codes for CAISESWQGSQPQHF.

The rearrangement links TRBV15 to TRBJ1-3; D is ambiguous. Germline CDR1 and CDR2: LNHNV and YYDKDF (reference sequence). The germline V and J ends were trimmed by 0 bases and 0 bases, with 12 bases remaining between them. This CDR3 contains 17 residues. In DNA form, the CDR3 reads TGTGCCACCAGCAGAGATCTAAGGCGGGGCTCTGGAAACACCATATATTTT. It codes for CATSRDLRRGSGNTIYF.

The rearrangement links TRBV28 to TRBJ2-7; TRBD2 matches at 7 bases. V lost 1 base, J lost 3 bases, and 9 bases stayed unmatched. The length of the CDR3 is 16 residues. From germline, CDR1 is MDHEN and CDR2 SYDVKM. The CDR3 reads CASSLSGGRVDYEQYF. CDR3 nucleotide sequence: TGTGCCAGCAGTTTATCGGGCGGGAGAGTTGACTACGAGCAGTACTTC.

The chain couples TRBV9 to TRBJ2-7; 8 positions agree with TRBD2. Trimming took 3 bases from V and 1 from J; bases not matched to a gene: 18. Germline V lookup: CDR1 SGDLS, CDR2 YYNGEE. The CDR3 is made up of 19 amino acids. CDR3 DNA sequence: TGTGCCAGCAGCGGAGATGGCAGGGTGGGAGCGGGGGATTCCTACGAGCAGTACTTC. Its translation: CASSGDGRVGAGDSYEQYF.

In its sample, this clone was seen once. The rearrangement uses TRBV27 and TRBJ2-3; D is unclear. The CDR3 sequence is 11 residues long. The V and J ends lost 3 bases and 12 bases respectively, with 10 bases between them. CDR1 MNHEY and CDR2 SMNVEV come from the germline V gene (reference sequence). The CDR3 loop reads CASSLGWSQYF. The DNA of the CDR3 is TGTGCCAGCAGTTTGGGCTGGTCACAGTATTTT.

Only one count was recorded for this clone. The chain has TRBV18 and TRBJ2-1; TRBD2 matches at 14 bases. V shed 1 base, J shed 6 bases, and the junction held 8 bases outside the gene matches. CDR1 is KGHSH and CDR2 is LQKENI in the germline V gene. The CDR3 spans 18 residues. CDR3 sequence: CASSPQTSGGDLGNEQFF. CDR3 nucleotide sequence: TGTGCCAGCTCACCACAGACTAGCGGGGGGGACTTGGGCAATGAGCAGTTCTTC.

This clone was seen only once. The V gene is TRBV6-5, the J gene TRBJ2-5; D could derive from TRBD1 or TRBD2 (5 bases each). This CDR3 region has 15 residues. Germline CDR1 and CDR2: MNHEY and SVGAGI. Trimming took 6 bases from V and 0 from J, leaving 14 bases between them. This CDR3 reads CASRTGPSYQETQYF. The CDR3 coding sequence is TGTGCCAGCAGGACGGGACCGTCGTACCAAGAGACCCAGTACTTC.